What follows describes a single T cell receptor (beta chain). The antigen is not known. V dropped 4 bases and J dropped 1; count of bases not matched to a gene: 6. CDR3 length: 16 amino acids. The V gene's germline CDR1 is SGDLS and CDR2 YYNGEE. This sample was taken from a study of cytomegalovirus exposure and HLA in healthy donors. 60 Vbeta and 13 Jbeta primers were used in PCR. Generated by immunoSEQ multiplex PCR, the TCRdb table keeps only in-frame clones and is missing some. This sample has 150,000 to 200,000 clones, with around 77% found just once. Findings of the study overall: Many donors carried some public TCRs, although rarity characterized most TCR sequences. Researchers reportedly found TCR beta sequences accurately predicted most subjects' HLA-A and HLA-B alleles.

The chain has TRBV9 and TRBJ1-1, with TRBD1 matching 11 bases. This clonotype originated in a woman aged 45 to 65 in good health and CMV-seropositive. Sequencing was performed on PBMCs. As DNA, the CDR3 is TGTGCCAGCAGCTACCGGGACAGGGGGAAGAACACTGAAGCTTTCTTT. This encodes CASSYRDRGKNTEAFF. The full variable domain, rest sourced from reference TRBV9 and TRBJ1-1, is DSGVTQTPKHLITATGQRVTLRCSPRSGDLSVYWYQQSLDQGLQFLIQYYNGEERAKGNILERFSAQQFPDLHSELNLSSLELGDSALYFCASSYRDRGKNTEAFFGQGTRLTVV.